Listed below are T cell receptor beta chains from one sample, sequenced in a study of graft-versus-host responses after intestinal transplantation. Only in-frame clones appear in the TCRdb table, and some are missing; sequencing was by immunoSEQ multiplex PCR. The sample holds around 15,000 clones; 25% to 40% are singletons and the top ten take over 3.5%. This sample comprised alloreactive CD4+ T cells from a mixed lymphocyte reaction culture, obtained before intestinal transplant. The receptor source for this set is a human patient who received an intestinal transplant. The CDR3 runs from the conserved cysteine through the conserved F or W. The order of the fields is V gene, J gene, D gene, clone size, CDR3 DNA, CDR3 protein. The D gene is left open where the match is weak. The size entry is marked missing in some rows and otherwise reads once, few, many or a size class.

>TRBV4-1|TRBJ1-6|-|-
TGCGCCAGCAGCCAAGACCGGGGGCGCGGAGGTTCACCCCTCCACTTT
CASSQDRGRGGSPLHF
>TRBV6-5|TRBJ2-5|TRBD1|medium-sized
TGTGCCAGCAGTTACCAGGGACAGGGGGGAGAGACCCAGTACTTC
CASSYQGQGGETQYF
>TRBV2|TRBJ1-3|-|-
TGTGCCAGCAGATCGACAGGAGCTGGAAACACCATATATTTT
CASRSTGAGNTIYF
>TRBV28|TRBJ1-2|-|-
TGTGCCAGCAGTTTATCGTACGGGGCTAACTATGGCTACACCTTC
CASSLSYGANYGYTF
>TRBV11-3|TRBJ1-4|TRBD1|few
TGTGCCAGCAGCCCGGGATGCAGGGGGCTAGTAACTAATGAAAAACTGTTTTTT
CASSPGCRGLVTNEKLFF
>TRBV7-3|TRBJ2-3|-|-
TGTGCCAGCAGCTTAGCGGGCGGTCCGGGCACAGATACGCAGTATTTT
CASSLAGGPGTDTQYF
>TRBV7-6|TRBJ2-7|TRBD2|-
TGTGCCAGCAGCTTAGTTGGGGGGGTCTCCTACGAGCAGTACTTC
CASSLVGGVSYEQYF
>TRBV28|TRBJ2-5|TRBD2|few
TGTGCCAGCAGTTTTCCAGCCCTTACCGGGAGGGCCCCTTCCAAAGAGACCCAGTACTTC
CASSFPALTGRAPSKETQYF
>TRBV20-1|TRBJ1-4|-|-
TGCAGTGCTGATATTAATGAAAAACTGTTTTTT
CSADINEKLFF
>TRBV11-2|TRBJ1-2|-|-
TGTGCCAGCAGCTCCCACATGGATGGCTACACCTTC
CASSSHMDGYTF
>TRBV11-1|TRBJ1-6|-|few
TGTGCCAGCAGCTTAGGGAACTATAATTCACCCCTCCACTTT
CASSLGNYNSPLHF
>TRBV11-3|TRBJ2-3|-|few
TGTGCCAGCAGCTTAGAAGTCAGTTCAGATACGCAGTATTTT
CASSLEVSSDTQYF
>TRBV4-1|TRBJ1-3|-|few
TGCGCCAGCAGCCAAGTGCGGATTTTCCCCTCTGGAAACACCATATATTTT
CASSQVRIFPSGNTIYF
>TRBV27|TRBJ2-7|TRBD2|-
TGTGCCAGCAGTTTCTCGACTAGCGGCTACGAGCAGTACTTC
CASSFSTSGYEQYF